A single sample is the source of the 19 T cell receptor beta chains below, sequenced in a study of T cells in Graves' hyperthyroidism and ophthalmopathy. What was amplified from RNA transcripts were TCR beta CDR3 regions. TCR CDR3 underwent first-round RT-PCR with the HTBI primer set. In TCRdb, the multiplex PCR reads were re-called with MiXCR into one record per CDR3 protein. The data hold about 640,000 distinct CDR3 sequences, with around 20% observed a single time. The specimen was blood. These receptors were obtained from a man aged 30 to 39 with Graves' ophthalmopathy.

The CDR3: CAISRGSYNEQFF. The CDR3 bases are TGTGCCATCTCTCGGGGCTCCTACAATGAGCAGTTCTTC. The chain joins TRBV15 to TRBJ2-1; maybe TRBD2 (5 bases). CDR1 and CDR2 (germline): LNHNV, YYDKDF (reference sequence). Trimming left V 10 bases short and J 0 bases short, with 10 bases between. The CDR3 spans 13 residues.

V is TRBV28 and J is TRBJ2-7, with D possibly called TRBD1 or TRBD2 (5 bases each). Trimming shortened V by 2 bases and J by 12 bases, and 20 bases separated the two germline ends. The germline V gene encodes CDR1 MDHEN and CDR2 SYDVKM. This CDR3 region has 14 residues. For the CDR3, the DNA is TGTGCCAGCAGTTTAAGCGGATTCCCTGGGGCTTGGTACTTC. Protein: CASSLSGFPGAWYF.

This clonotype was seen ten or more times. This rearrangement joins TRBV7-2 to TRBJ2-7, with 11 bases lining up with TRBD2. Germline trimming cut 5 bases from V and 4 bases from J; bases unmatched to any gene: 7. The CDR3 is made up of 15 amino acids. Per germline, CDR1 SGHTA and CDR2 FQGNSA. For the CDR3, the DNA is TGTGCCAGCAGCCGGACTAGCGGGCAAGGTTACGAGCAGTACTTC. Translating gives CASSRTSGQGYEQYF.

This clonotype was recorded a few times. The chain uses TRBV7-2 and TRBJ1-6, with D possibly TRBD1 on 5 matching bases. The CDR3 is 17 residues long. With 1 base removed from V and 10 bases from J, the gap between germline ends came to 20 bases. The germline gives CDR1 SGHTA, CDR2 FQGNSA. CDR3 nucleotide sequence: TGTGCCAGCAGCTTAGACGCTTGGGGCCCCGAGGGGTCACCCCTCCACTTT. Translation gives CASSLDAWGPEGSPLHF. The whole variable domain, remainder taken from reference TRBV7-2 and TRBJ1-6, is GAGVSQSPSNKVTEKGKDVELRCDPISGHTALYWYRQSLGQGLEFLIYFQGNSAPDKSGLPSDRFSAERTGGSVSTLTIQRTQQEDSAVYLCASSLDAWGPEGSPLHFGNGTRLTVT.

This clonotype was counted at least ten times. The rearrangement joins TRBV12-3 or TRBV12-4 to TRBJ2-3, with D possibly being TRBD2 (5 bases). The length of the CDR3 is 14 residues. Trimming shortened V by 3 bases and J by 6 bases, and 13 bases separated the two germline ends. In DNA, the CDR3 is TGTGCCAGCAGTTTGGCGGACCAGCGGGATACGCAGTATTTT. This codes for CASSLADQRDTQYF.

The sample holds many counts of this clonotype. This sequence joins TRBV7-8 and TRBJ2-1; 8 positions agree with TRBD1. This CDR3 contains 16 residues. CDR1 and CDR2 (germline): SGHVS, FQNEAQ. V shed 3 bases, J shed 5 bases, and the junction held 9 bases outside the gene matches. The chain's CDR3 is CASSLDRAGDNNEQFF. The CDR3 region has the DNA TGTGCCAGCAGCTTGGACAGGGCTGGCGATAACAATGAGCAGTTCTTC.

CDR3 sequence (DNA): TGCAGTGCTGGGGTAAGACAGATATACAATGAGCAGTTCTTC. This encodes CSAGVRQIYNEQFF. V usage is TRBV20-1 and J usage is TRBJ2-1; perhaps TRBD1 as D (5 bases). Per the germline V gene, CDR1 is DFQATT and CDR2 is SNEGSKA (reference sequence). V dropped 5 bases and J dropped 4 bases, with 15 bases sitting between them. The CDR3 contains 14 residues.

The chain links TRBV20-1 to TRBJ1-5, with D possibly TRBD1 on 6 matching bases. CDR1 is DFQATT and CDR2 is SNEGSKA in the germline V gene (reference sequence). The CDR3 covers 19 residues. With 4 bases removed from V and 3 bases from J, the gap between germline ends came to 28 bases. CDR3 bases: TGCAGTGCTAACGACGCCCGGACAGTTTCCCTGGTAATCAATCAGCCCCAGCATTTT. It specifies CSANDARTVSLVINQPQHF.

This clonotype was counted at least ten times. The rearrangement uses TRBV5-1 and TRBJ2-7; maybe TRBD1 (6 bases). CDR1 is SGHRS and CDR2 is YFSETQ in the germline V gene. The CDR3 has 15 residues. V lost 0 bases to trimming and J lost 5 bases, with 15 bases between them. CDR3 sequence: CASSLAPTGSDEQYF. The CDR3 DNA reads as TGCGCCAGCAGCTTGGCCCCGACAGGATCAGACGAGCAGTACTTC.

This clonotype was seen many times. The chain has TRBV28 and TRBJ2-1; 7 bases map to TRBD2. Trimming cost V 5 bases and J 6 bases; bases outside gene matches: 16. The CDR3 has 17 residues. Germline values: CDR1 MDHEN, CDR2 SYDVKM. CDR3 bases: TGTGCCAGCAGTCCCTCCGAGGGGCGGGAGTCTTTCAATGAGCAGTTCTTC. It encodes CASSPSEGRESFNEQFF.

This chain uses TRBV25-1 with TRBJ1-2; 7 nucleotides align to TRBD1. This CDR3 spans 15 amino acids. Germline V gene sequence: CDR1 MGHDK, CDR2 SYGVNS. Trimming removed 2 bases from V and 4 bases from J; junction bases left unmatched: 7. The CDR3 DNA follows: TGTGCCAGCAGTGAACCCGACAGGGACGGCTATGGCTACACCTTC. Translated: CASSEPDRDGYGYTF.

This clonotype was counted only a few times. The rearrangement links TRBV7-9 to TRBJ2-7; a weak D match, TRBD2 (6 bases). This CDR3 is built from 14 residues. From germline, CDR1 is SEHNR and CDR2 FQNEAQ (reference sequence). The germline V and J ends were trimmed by 4 bases and 5 bases, with 15 bases remaining between them. CDR3 amino acids: CASSSSGRFNEQYF. The CDR3 coding sequence is TGTGCCAGCAGCTCTAGTGGGAGGTTTAACGAGCAGTACTTC.

The chain uses TRBV28 and TRBJ2-1; tentatively, D is TRBD1 (6 bases). The CDR3 has 16 amino acids. V lost 4 bases and J lost 4, with 17 bases in between. Germline CDR1 MDHEN, CDR2 SYDVKM. CDR3 DNA sequence: TGTGCCAGCAGTTACATCCGGGACACCGAATACAATGAGCAGTTCTTC. Residues: CASSYIRDTEYNEQFF.

In its sample, this clonotype was seen many times. This sequence joins TRBV20-1 and TRBJ1-1, with 8 nucleotides matching TRBD1. Germline CDR1 reads DFQATT; CDR2 reads SNEGSKA (reference sequence). V lost 1 base, J lost 4 bases, and 5 bases stayed unmatched. CDR3 size: 14 residues. As DNA, the CDR3 is TGCAGTGCTAGAGGCATGACAGGGGCCACTGAAGCTTTCTTT. The encoded protein is CSARGMTGATEAFF.

This clonotype was picked up many times. This chain uses TRBV7-8 with TRBJ2-7; D perhaps matches TRBD2 (5 bases). The V and J ends lost 5 bases and 1 base respectively, with 9 bases between them. The CDR3 totals 13 residues. Germline loops: CDR1 SGHVS, CDR2 FQNEAQ. DNA of the CDR3: TGTGCCAGCAGCCCGCGGGCTTCCTACGAGCAGTACTTC. Amino acid sequence: CASSPRASYEQYF.

This clonotype was recorded many times. The CDR3 sequence: CASSQASRTTDTQYF. CDR3 nucleotides: TGTGCCAGCAGCCAAGCTAGCCGAACCACAGATACGCAGTATTTT. V and J are TRBV3-1 and TRBJ2-3; tentatively, D is TRBD2 (5 bases). In germline, CDR1 is LGHDT, CDR2 YNNKEL (reference sequence). V was pared by 1 base and J by 2 bases, with 10 bases between. This CDR3 has 15 amino acids.

The J gene is TRBJ2-6, the V gene TRBV5-8; no definite D call. The CDR3 covers 17 residues. The germline gives CDR1 SGHTS, CDR2 YDEGEE. V lost 0 bases and J lost 0, with 10 bases in between. The CDR3 DNA sequence: TGTGCCAGCAGCTTGGATACGTTCCTCTCTGGGGCCAACGTCCTGACTTTC. Its translation: CASSLDTFLSGANVLTF. Full variable domain (missing parts from reference TRBV5-8 and TRBJ2-6): EAGVTQSPTHLIKTRGQQATLRCSPISGHTSVYWYQQALGLGLQFLLWYDEGEERNRGNFPPRFSGRQFPNYSSELNVNALELEDSALYLCASSLDTFLSGANVLTFGAGSRLTVL.

Ten or more counts support this clonotype. CDR3 loop: CASSPDTDTQYF. CDR3 nucleotides: TGTGCCAGCAGTCCCGACACAGATACGCAGTATTTT. The chain employs TRBV18 and TRBJ2-3; D not resolved. Germline CDR1 and CDR2: KGHSH and LQKENI. This CDR3 comprises 12 residues. V lost 8 bases and J 2 bases, leaving 8 bases between the germline ends.

V gene TRBV30 combines with J gene TRBJ2-6; D not certain. Trimming took 8 bases from V and 2 from J, leaving 7 bases between them. Germline V gives CDR1 GTSNPN, CDR2 SVGIG (reference sequence). This CDR3 region has 12 residues. The DNA of the CDR3 is TGTGCCCTGCTTGCTGGGGCCAACGTCCTGACTTTC. Translating it yields CALLAGANVLTF.